The source of this T cell receptor beta chain is a study of cytomegalovirus exposure and HLA in healthy donors. Study-level background: Tens of millions of unique TCRs, all from HLA-typed donors, were included in an early release of the data. Study-level findings and limits: Earlier findings revealed that most TCR beta V segments proved productive either about 90% or about 30% of the time.

It was with 60 Vbeta and 13 Jbeta primers that the PCR ran. Libraries were prepared by immunoSEQ multiplex PCR; TCRdb keeps only in-frame clonotypes and omits some of them. This table has 130,000 or so clones, 82% appearing once. Regarding this clone: Its antigen is unidentified.

The sample taken for sequencing was PBMCs. This clonotype was obtained from a woman in her forties or fifties in good health and CMV-seropositive.

CDR3 region: CASSLERGGENNEQFF. The CDR3 DNA follows: TGTGCCAGCAGCTTAGAGAGGGGGGGGGAAAACAATGAGCAGTTCTTC. V and J are TRBV13 and TRBJ2-1; tentatively, D is TRBD2 (7 bases). Trimming left V 1 base short and J 5 bases short, with 15 bases between. Germline CDR1 and CDR2: PRHDT and FYEKMQ (reference sequence). CDR3 length: 16 residues.